This section outlines one T cell receptor beta chain sequence together with its context. Its antigen is as yet unknown. This specimen comes from a study of CD8 T cells in Susac syndrome. Turning to the study itself: Patients with Susac syndrome who were sequenced included more than five with active disease and eight in remission.

Study conclusions and caveats: In total CD8+ repertoires, approximately 17 Susac-specific public clones were found, and five or six in CD8+ TEMRA repertoires.

Random hexamers were used to reverse transcribe an amount of about 0.45 to 1 ug RNA. TCRdb reprocessed the immunoSEQ multiplex PCR reads with MiXCR, giving one entry per CDR3 protein. The sample contains about 120,000 distinct CDR3 sequences, just under 95% of which appear only once. The specimen sequenced was CD8+ T cells from PBMCs. The clonotype comes from a human donor with Susac syndrome.

Here the CDR3 reads CSASEGDHGAQHF. The CDR3 DNA reads as TGCAGTGCTAGTGAAGGGGACCATGGGGCCCAGCATTTT. The genes are TRBV20-1 and TRBJ1-5; tentative D call: TRBD1 (5 bases). The CDR3 has 13 amino acids. The V and J ends lost 3 bases and 11 bases respectively, with 17 bases between them. CDR1 is DFQATT, CDR2 SNEGSKA, per germline (reference sequence).